The clone carrying this T cell receptor (beta chain) was recorded at least ten times. This CDR3 has 15 residues. V lost 0 bases, J lost 4 bases, and 4 bases stayed unmatched. Germline CDR1 MNHNY, CDR2 SVGAGI (reference sequence). The sample originates from a study of T cells in Graves' hyperthyroidism and ophthalmopathy. RNA transcripts served as the template for amplifying TCR beta CDR3 regions. An initial round of RT-PCR targeting the TCR CDR3 relied on the HTBI primer set. MiXCR, applied by TCRdb to the multiplex PCR reads, yields one record per CDR3 protein. This table holds 700,000 or so distinct CDR3 sequences, roughly 14% found once.

The source material was blood. The chain employs TRBV6-6 and TRBJ2-7, with 9 bases aligning to TRBD2. This receptor was obtained from a woman between 50 and 59 years old with Graves' ophthalmopathy. In DNA form, the CDR3 reads TGTGCCAGCAGTTACTCGAGTAGCGGGAGTTACGAGCAGTACTTC. Encoded protein: CASSYSSSGSYEQYF.